The rows below give T cell receptor beta chains drawn from one sample of a study of cytomegalovirus exposure and HLA in healthy donors. Using immunoSEQ multiplex PCR, the repertoire was profiled, and TCRdb retains in-frame clones only, with some absent. The data show approximately 150,000 clones, about 72% seen once. The sequencing sample was made of PBMCs. Every receptor here comes from a man in his fifties or sixties in good health and CMV-seronegative. The CDR3 runs from the conserved cysteine through the conserved F or W. D genes are given only for firm matches. Only part of the rows carry a size: once, few, many, or a class if the clone is expanded.

>TRBV9|NA|NA|TRBJ1-5
CASSVEGKQPQHF
TGTGCCAGCAGCGTAGAGGGGAAGCAGCCCCAGCATTTT
>TRBV27|TRBD1|NA|TRBJ1-5
CASSLRTTGANQPQHF
TGTGCCAGCAGTTTACGAACAACAGGGGCCAATCAGCCCCAGCATTTT
>TRBV30|TRBD2|NA|TRBJ2-1
CAWESGSWDNEQFF
TGTGCCTGGGAGAGCGGGAGCTGGGACAATGAGCAGTTCTTC
>TRBV19|TRBD1|NA|TRBJ2-3
CASSIARMADRAGDTQYF
TGTGCCAGTAGTATAGCGAGGATGGCGGACAGGGCAGGGGATACGCAGTATTTT
>TRBV10-3|TRBD1|NA|TRBJ1-1
CAISLTGYERTEAFF
TGTGCCATCAGCCTGACAGGGTATGAACGCACTGAAGCTTTCTTT
>TRBV19|TRBD1|NA|TRBJ2-7
CASSRDRISYEQYF
TGTGCCAGTAGTAGGGACAGGATCTCCTACGAGCAGTACTTC
>TRBV11-2|TRBD2|few|TRBJ2-7
CASSAGPPYEQYF
TGTGCCAGCTCAGCGGGGCCCCCCTACGAGCAGTACTTC
>TRBV18|NA|NA|TRBJ1-5
CASSRAGGAGQPQHF
TGTGCCAGCTCAAGGGCGGGGGGCGCGGGACAGCCCCAGCATTTT
>TRBV28|TRBD2|NA|TRBJ2-1
CASSPWGSGVNNEQFF
TGTGCCAGCAGTCCCTGGGGTAGCGGGGTTAACAATGAGCAGTTCTTC
>TRBV7-2|NA|NA|TRBJ2-7
CASSVGQGIYEQYF
TGTGCCAGCAGTGTCGGGCAGGGGATCTACGAGCAGTACTTC
>TRBV7-2|TRBD1|NA|TRBJ2-3
CASRLQGHADTQYF
TGTGCCAGCAGACTACAGGGGCATGCAGATACGCAGTATTTT
>TRBV6-6|TRBD2|NA|TRBJ2-3
CASSGGTITDTQYF
TGTGCCAGTAGCGGGGGGACGATCACAGATACGCAGTATTTT